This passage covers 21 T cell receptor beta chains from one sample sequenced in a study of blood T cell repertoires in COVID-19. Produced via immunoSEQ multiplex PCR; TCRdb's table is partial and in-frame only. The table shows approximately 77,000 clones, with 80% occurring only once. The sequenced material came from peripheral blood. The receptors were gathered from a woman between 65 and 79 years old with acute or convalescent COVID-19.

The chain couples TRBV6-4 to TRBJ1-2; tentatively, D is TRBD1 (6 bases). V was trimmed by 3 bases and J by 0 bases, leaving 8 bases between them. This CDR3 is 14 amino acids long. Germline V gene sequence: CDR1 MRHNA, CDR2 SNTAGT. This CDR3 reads CASSDTGSNYGYTF. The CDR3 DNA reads TGTGCCAGCAGTGATACAGGGTCTAACTATGGCTACACCTTC.

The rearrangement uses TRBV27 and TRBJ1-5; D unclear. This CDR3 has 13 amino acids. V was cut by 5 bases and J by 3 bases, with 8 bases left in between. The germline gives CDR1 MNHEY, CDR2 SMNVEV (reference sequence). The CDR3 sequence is CASSRGLNQPQHF. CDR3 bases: TGTGCCAGCAGTCGGGGTCTCAATCAGCCCCAGCATTTT.

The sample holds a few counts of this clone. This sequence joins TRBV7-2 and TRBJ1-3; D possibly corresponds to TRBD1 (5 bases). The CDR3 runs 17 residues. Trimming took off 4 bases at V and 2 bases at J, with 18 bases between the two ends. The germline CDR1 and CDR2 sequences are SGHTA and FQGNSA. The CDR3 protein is CASSSRYSGHTGNTIYF. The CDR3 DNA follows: TGTGCCAGCAGCTCCCGCTACAGTGGACATACTGGAAACACCATATATTTT.

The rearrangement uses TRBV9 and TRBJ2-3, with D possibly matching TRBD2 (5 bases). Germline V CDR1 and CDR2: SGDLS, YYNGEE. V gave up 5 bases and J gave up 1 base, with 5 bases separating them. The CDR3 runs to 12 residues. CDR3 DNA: TGTGCCAGCAGGGGAGGCACAGATACGCAGTATTTT. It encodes CASRGGTDTQYF.

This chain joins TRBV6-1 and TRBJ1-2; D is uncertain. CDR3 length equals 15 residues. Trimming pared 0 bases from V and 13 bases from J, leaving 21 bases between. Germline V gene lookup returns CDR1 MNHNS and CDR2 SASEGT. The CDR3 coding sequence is TGTGCCAGCAGTGAAGCGGCGGGCCCTTCCGGGAGGTGCACCTTC. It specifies CASSEAAGPSGRCTF.

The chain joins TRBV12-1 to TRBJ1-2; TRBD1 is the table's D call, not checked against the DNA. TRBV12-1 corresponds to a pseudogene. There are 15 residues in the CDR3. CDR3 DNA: TGTGCCAGCACCTCACCGGGACAGGGGAACTATGGCTACACCTTC. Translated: CASTSPGQGNYGYTF.

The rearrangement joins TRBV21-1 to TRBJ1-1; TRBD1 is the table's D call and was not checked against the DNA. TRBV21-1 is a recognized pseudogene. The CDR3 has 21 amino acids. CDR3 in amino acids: CASSTETRPGQGAQRDTEAFF. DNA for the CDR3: TGTGCCAGCAGCACTGAAACCCGACCGGGACAGGGGGCGCAAAGGGACACTGAAGCTTTCTTT.

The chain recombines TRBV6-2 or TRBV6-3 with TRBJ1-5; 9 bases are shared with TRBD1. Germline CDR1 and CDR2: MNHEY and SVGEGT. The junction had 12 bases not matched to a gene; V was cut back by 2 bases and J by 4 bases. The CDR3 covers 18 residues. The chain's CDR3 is CASSYTPQGASLNQPQHF. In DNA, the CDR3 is TGTGCCAGCAGTTACACCCCACAGGGGGCATCCCTAAATCAGCCCCAGCATTTT.

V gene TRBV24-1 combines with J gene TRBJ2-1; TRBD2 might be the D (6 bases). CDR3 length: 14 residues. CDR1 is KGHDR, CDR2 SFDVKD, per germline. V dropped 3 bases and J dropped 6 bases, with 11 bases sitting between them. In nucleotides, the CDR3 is TGTGCCACCAGTGATGCCGGGACTTTCAATGAGCAGTTCTTC. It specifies CATSDAGTFNEQFF.

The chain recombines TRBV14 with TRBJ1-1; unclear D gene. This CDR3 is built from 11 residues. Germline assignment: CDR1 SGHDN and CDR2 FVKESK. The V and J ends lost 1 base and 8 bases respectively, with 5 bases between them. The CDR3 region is CASSQVSEAFF. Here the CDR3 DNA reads TGTGCCAGCAGCCAAGTTTCGGAAGCTTTCTTT.

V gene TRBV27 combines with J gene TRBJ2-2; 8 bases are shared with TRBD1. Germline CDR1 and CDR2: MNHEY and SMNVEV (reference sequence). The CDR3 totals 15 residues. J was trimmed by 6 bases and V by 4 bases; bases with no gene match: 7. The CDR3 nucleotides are TGTGCCAGCAGTTCGGACAGGGTAGTTTCCGGGGAGCTGTTTTTT. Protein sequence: CASSSDRVVSGELFF.

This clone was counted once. The CDR3 coding sequence is TGTGCCAGCAGTTACTCCTGGGGCAGGGGCAATGAGCAGTTCTTC. This encodes CASSYSWGRGNEQFF. This chain links TRBV6-2 or TRBV6-3 with TRBJ2-1, with D perhaps matching TRBD1 (6 bases). This CDR3 contains 15 residues. The germline V gene encodes CDR1 MNHEY and CDR2 SVGEGT. Trimming took 0 bases from V and 6 from J, leaving 12 bases between them.

CDR3 loop: CASSRRDRGLAEAFF. CDR3 DNA: TGTGCCAGCAGCCGCCGGGACAGGGGATTAGCTGAAGCTTTCTTT. The V and J genes are TRBV7-2 and TRBJ1-1; 10 bases are shared with TRBD1. Per the germline V gene, CDR1 is SGHTA and CDR2 is FQGNSA. Trimming removed 5 bases from V and 6 bases from J; junction bases left unmatched: 9. The CDR3 length is 15 residues.

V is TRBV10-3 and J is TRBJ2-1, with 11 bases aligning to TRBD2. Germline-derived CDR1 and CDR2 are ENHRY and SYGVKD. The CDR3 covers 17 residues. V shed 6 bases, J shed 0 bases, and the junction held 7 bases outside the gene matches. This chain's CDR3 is CAISEIAGGHSYNEQFF. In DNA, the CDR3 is TGTGCCATCAGCGAAATAGCGGGGGGGCACTCCTACAATGAGCAGTTCTTC.

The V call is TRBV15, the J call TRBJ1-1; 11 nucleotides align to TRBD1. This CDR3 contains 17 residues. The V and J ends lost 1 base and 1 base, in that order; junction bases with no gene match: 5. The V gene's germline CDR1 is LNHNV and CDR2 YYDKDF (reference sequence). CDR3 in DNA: TGTGCCACCAGCAGAGCGGACAGGGGGCAGCAGAACACTGAAGCTTTCTTT. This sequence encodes CATSRADRGQQNTEAFF.

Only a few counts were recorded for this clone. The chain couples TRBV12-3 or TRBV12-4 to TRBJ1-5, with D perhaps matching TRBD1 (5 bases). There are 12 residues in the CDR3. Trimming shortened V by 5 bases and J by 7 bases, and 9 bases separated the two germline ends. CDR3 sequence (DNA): TGTGCCAGCAGTGGGGCGGGACAGCCCCAGCATTTT. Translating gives CASSGAGQPQHF.

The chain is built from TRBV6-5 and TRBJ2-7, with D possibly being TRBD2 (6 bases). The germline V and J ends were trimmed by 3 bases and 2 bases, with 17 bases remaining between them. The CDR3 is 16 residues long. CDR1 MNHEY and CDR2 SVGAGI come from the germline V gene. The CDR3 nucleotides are TGTGCCAGCAGTTATCCGGAGGTCGGGGGAACCTACGAGCAGTACTTC. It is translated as CASSYPEVGGTYEQYF.

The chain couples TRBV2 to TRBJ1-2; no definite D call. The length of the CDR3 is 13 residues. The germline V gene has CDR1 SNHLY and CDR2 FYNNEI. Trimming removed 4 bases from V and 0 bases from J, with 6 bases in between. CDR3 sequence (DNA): TGTGCCAGCAGTGCCCAGGCTAACTATGGCTACACCTTC. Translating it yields CASSAQANYGYTF.

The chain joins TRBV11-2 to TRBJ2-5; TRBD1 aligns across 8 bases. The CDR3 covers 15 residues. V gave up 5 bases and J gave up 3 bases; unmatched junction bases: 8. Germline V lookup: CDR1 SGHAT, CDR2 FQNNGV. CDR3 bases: TGTGCCAGCAGCGGCGGGGCAGGGGGCAAAGAGACCCAGTACTTC. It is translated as CASSGGAGGKETQYF.

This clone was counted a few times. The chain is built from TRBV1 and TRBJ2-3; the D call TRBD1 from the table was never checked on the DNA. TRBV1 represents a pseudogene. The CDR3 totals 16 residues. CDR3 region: CTSSLRTGGIIDTQYF. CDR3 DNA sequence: TGCACCAGCAGCCTGCGGACAGGGGGCATTATAGATACGCAGTATTTT.

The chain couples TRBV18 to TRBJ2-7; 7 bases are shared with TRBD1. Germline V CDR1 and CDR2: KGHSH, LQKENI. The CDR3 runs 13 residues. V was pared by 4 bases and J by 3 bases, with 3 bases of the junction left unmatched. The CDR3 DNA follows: TGTGCCAGCTCACAACGACAGGGCTACGAGCAGTACTTC. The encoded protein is CASSQRQGYEQYF.